This note documents a single TCR beta chain sequence. Its antigen is not known. The entry originates in a study of T-cell reconstitution after alpha-beta-depleted transplantation in children. Points from the study as a whole: Expanded graft clones numbering several hundred reportedly gave rise to alpha-beta T cells about two months after transplant. When one year had passed after transplant, most T-cell counts and diversity came from newly produced T cells.

CDR1 is DFQATT, CDR2 SNEGSKA, per germline (reference sequence). CDR3 length equals 14 residues. V lost 5 bases to trimming and J lost 7 bases, with 18 bases between them. Preparing the TCRbeta library involved the use of unique molecular identifiers. MiXCR, run by TCRdb on the PCR reads, gives a single entry per CDR3 protein. In the table there are 350,000 to 500,000 distinct CDR3 sequences, over 40% of which are singletons. The origin of this receptor is a girl aged 2 to 10 with aplastic anemia, due to receive a stem cell transplant. The V gene is TRBV20-1, the J gene TRBJ1-5; D is possibly TRBD1 (5 bases). The sequencing used PBMCs, collected before TCRalphabeta/CD19-depleted stem cell transplant. The chain's CDR3 is CSAGAWGGGQPQHF. The CDR3 bases are TGCAGTGCTGGGGCTTGGGGGGGAGGCCAGCCCCAGCATTTT.